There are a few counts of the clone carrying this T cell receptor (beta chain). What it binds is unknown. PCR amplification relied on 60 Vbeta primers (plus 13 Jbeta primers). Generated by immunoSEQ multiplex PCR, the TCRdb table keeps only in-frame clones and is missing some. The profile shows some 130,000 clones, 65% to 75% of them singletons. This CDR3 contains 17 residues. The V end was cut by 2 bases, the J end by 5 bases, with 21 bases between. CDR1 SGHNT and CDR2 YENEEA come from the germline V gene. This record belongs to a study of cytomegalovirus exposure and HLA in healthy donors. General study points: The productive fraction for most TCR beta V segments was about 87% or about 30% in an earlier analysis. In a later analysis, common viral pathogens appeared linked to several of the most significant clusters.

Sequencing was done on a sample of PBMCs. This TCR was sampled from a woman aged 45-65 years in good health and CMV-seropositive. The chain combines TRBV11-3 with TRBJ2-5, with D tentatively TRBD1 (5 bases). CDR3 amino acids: CASSLYAGLGAGETQYF. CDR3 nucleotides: TGTGCCAGCAGCTTATACGCAGGGCTGGGCGCCGGGGAGACCCAGTACTTC. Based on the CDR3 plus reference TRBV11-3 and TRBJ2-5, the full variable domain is EAGVVQSPRYKIIEKKQPVAFWCNPISGHNTLYWYLQNLGQGPELLIRYENEEAVDDSQLPKDRFSAERLKGVDSTLKIQPAELGDSAVYLCASSLYAGLGAGETQYFGPGTRLLVL.